This TCR beta chain was captured in a study of blood T cell repertoires in COVID-19. Original processing notes: Amplification of reference gene primers provided the estimated nucleated cell counts. Profiling relied on immunoSEQ multiplex PCR, and the TCRdb table lists in-frame clones only, not all of them. V, J and clone size were drawn from that table, and D and trimming were deduced from the DNA. Of roughly 250,000 clones in the sample, roughly 81% are singletons; the top ten hold over 0.95%. This CDR3 has 15 amino acids. V was pared by 4 bases and J by 3 bases, with 5 bases of the junction left unmatched. Germline loops: CDR1 SGHRS, CDR2 YFSETQ.

This TCR derives from a man aged 35-49 years with acute or convalescent COVID-19. The material sequenced was peripheral blood. The J gene is TRBJ2-5, the V gene TRBV5-1, with 11 bases aligning to TRBD2. Here the CDR3 DNA reads TGCGCCAGCAGCGCGGGGACTAGCGGTGAAGAGACCCAGTACTTC. It encodes CASSAGTSGEETQYF.